This T cell receptor (beta chain) comes out of a study of blood T cell repertoires in COVID-19. The CDR3 spans 18 residues. Trimming at V came to 2 bases and at J to 1 base, leaving 7 bases not matched to a gene. From germline, CDR1 is SGHRS and CDR2 YFSETQ. Generated by immunoSEQ multiplex PCR, the TCRdb table keeps only in-frame clones and is missing some. The table lists fewer than 300,000 clones, 80% to 95% of them singletons, with 2.5% to 3% in the top ten. While infection was still active, Seattle patients were enrolled and then followed longitudinally. This receptor was identified in a young adult with COVID-19, enrolled during active disease. The specimen was peripheral blood. The chain combines TRBV5-1 with TRBJ2-5, with 14 bases lining up with TRBD2. The CDR3 reads CASSLTGTSGSGQETQYF. Written as DNA, the CDR3 is TGCGCCAGCAGCTTAACCGGGACTAGCGGGAGCGGCCAAGAGACCCAGTACTTC.